Listed here is a single TCR beta chain. The CDR3 has 16 amino acids. Trimming left V 1 base short and J 2 bases short, with 13 bases between. Per germline, CDR1 MGHRA and CDR2 YSYEKL. TCRdb fed the 5' RACE reads into MiXCR, producing one record per CDR3 protein. This table has approximately 140,000 distinct CDR3 sequences, about 42% appearing once. This specimen belongs to a study of CD8 T cells in ankylosing spondylitis. The chain has TRBV4-1 and TRBJ2-3; D is unclear. Sequencing used synovial fluid, either unsorted or a sorted T cell fraction (not recorded which). The receptor was derived from a male donor with ankylosing spondylitis. DNA of the CDR3: TGCGCCAGCAGCCAAGGGCCGTCCTGGAACACAGATACGCAGTATTTT. It codes for CASSQGPSWNTDTQYF.